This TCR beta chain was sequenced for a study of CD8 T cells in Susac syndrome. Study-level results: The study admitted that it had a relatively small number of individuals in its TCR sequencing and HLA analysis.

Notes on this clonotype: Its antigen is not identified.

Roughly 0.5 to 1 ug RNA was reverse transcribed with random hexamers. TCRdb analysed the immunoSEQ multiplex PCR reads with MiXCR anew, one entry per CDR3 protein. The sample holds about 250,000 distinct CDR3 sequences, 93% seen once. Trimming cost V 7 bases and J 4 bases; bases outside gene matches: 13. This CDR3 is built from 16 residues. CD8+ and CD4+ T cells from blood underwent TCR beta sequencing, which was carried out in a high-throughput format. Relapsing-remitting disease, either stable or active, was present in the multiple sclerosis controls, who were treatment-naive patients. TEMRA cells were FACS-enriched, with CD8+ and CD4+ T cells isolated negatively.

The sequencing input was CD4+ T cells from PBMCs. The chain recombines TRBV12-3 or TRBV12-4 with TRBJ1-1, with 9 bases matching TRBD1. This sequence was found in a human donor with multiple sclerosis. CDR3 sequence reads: CASTLLNRGPGTEAFF. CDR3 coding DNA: TGTGCCAGCACCCTATTAAACAGGGGGCCGGGCACTGAAGCTTTCTTT.